The 20 T cell receptor beta chains below all came from one sample that was sequenced in a study of blood T cell repertoires in COVID-19. The protocol was immunoSEQ multiplex PCR, while the TCRdb copy is restricted to in-frame clones and leaves out a portion. The data show nearly 250,000 clones, about 89% seen once. The sample was peripheral blood. These receptors were taken from a woman aged 55-70 years who had recovered from COVID-19.

V usage is TRBV5-4 and J usage is TRBJ1-4, with no clear D. CDR1 is SGHNT and CDR2 is YYREEE in the germline V gene (reference sequence). The V end lost 1 base, the J end lost 8 bases, and 9 bases lay between the germline ends. There are 13 residues in the CDR3. The CDR3 here is CASSLQSGEKLFF. CDR3 nucleotides: TGTGCCAGCAGCTTGCAAAGCGGAGAAAAACTGTTTTTT.

This sequence joins TRBV19 and TRBJ1-2; 8 bases line up with TRBD1. Germline CDR1 LNHDA, CDR2 SQIVND (reference sequence). The CDR3 runs to 18 residues. V lost 3 bases, J lost 0 bases, and 12 bases stayed unmatched. CDR3 in amino acids: CASSIRTGTGTANYGYTF. In DNA form, the CDR3 reads TGTGCCAGTAGTATCCGAACCGGGACAGGAACAGCTAACTATGGCTACACCTTC.

The chain couples TRBV19 to TRBJ1-5, with D possibly matching TRBD1 (5 bases). The length of the CDR3 is 14 residues. The germline V gene has CDR1 LNHDA and CDR2 SQIVND (reference sequence). The V gene lost 7 bases and the J gene lost 2 bases, with 12 bases spanning the gap. CDR3 protein: CASISGQGNQPQHF. The CDR3 nucleotides read TGTGCCAGTATTAGTGGACAAGGCAATCAGCCCCAGCATTTT.

The chain joins TRBV4-2 to TRBJ2-5, with TRBD2 matching over 10 bases. After removal of 4 bases from V and 5 bases from J, the junction contained 10 bases not matched to a gene. CDR3 length equals 16 residues. CDR1 is LGHNA, CDR2 YNFKEQ, per germline. CDR3 amino acids: CASSPKRGGRWETQYF. The CDR3 coding sequence is TGTGCCAGCAGCCCCAAGCGGGGGGGCCGATGGGAGACCCAGTACTTC.

This rearrangement joins TRBV19 to TRBJ1-4; 7 positions match TRBD1. Germline trimming cut 3 bases from V and 5 bases from J; bases unmatched to any gene: 12. This CDR3 region has 17 residues. CDR1 LNHDA and CDR2 SQIVND come from the germline V gene (reference sequence). CDR3 in amino acids: CASSMRHTGTDNEKLFF. The CDR3 DNA follows: TGTGCCAGTAGTATGCGCCATACCGGGACAGACAATGAAAAACTGTTTTTT.

The gene calls are TRBV19 and TRBJ1-4; 10 bases fit TRBD1. This CDR3 is 19 amino acids long. Germline V lookup: CDR1 LNHDA, CDR2 SQIVND (reference sequence). The J segment lost 0 bases and the V segment lost 5 bases, leaving 12 bases of the junction unmatched. CDR3 in DNA: TGTGCCAGTAGTCGAGACAGGGGGCCCGTCGTCGCAACTAATGAAAAACTGTTTTTT. Translation gives CASSRDRGPVVATNEKLFF.

V gene TRBV18 combines with J gene TRBJ1-5; D ambiguous. The V and J ends lost 6 bases and 1 base respectively, with 10 bases between them. The CDR3 covers 14 residues. The germline V gene has CDR1 KGHSH and CDR2 LQKENI. CDR3: CASSVSGSNQPQHF. Written as DNA, the CDR3 is TGTGCCAGCTCGGTATCGGGAAGCAATCAGCCCCAGCATTTT. Variable domain in full (rest from reference TRBV18 and TRBJ1-5): NAGVMQNPRHLVRRRGQEARLRCSPMKGHSHVYWYRQLPEEGLKFMVYLQKENIIDESGMPKERFSAEFPKEGPSILRIQQVVRGDSAAYFCASSVSGSNQPQHFGDGTRLSIL.

CDR3 sequence (DNA): TGTGCCACCAGTGACCCCCCTAGTACGGACAGGGCCCTACGGCAAAAAATGAACACTGAAGCTTTCTTT. Protein: CATSDPPSTDRALRQKMNTEAFF. This sequence joins TRBV24-1 and TRBJ1-1; 8 nucleotides line up with TRBD1. This CDR3 comprises 23 residues. Germline V gene data show CDR1 as KGHDR and CDR2 as SFDVKD. Trimming cost V 4 bases and J 0 bases; bases outside gene matches: 27.

This chain links TRBV5-6 with TRBJ2-1; 9 bases match TRBD2. Germline CDR1 is SGHDT and CDR2 is YYEEEE. The V gene end was trimmed by 0 bases and the J gene end by 4 bases; junction bases not matched to a gene: 2. The CDR3 is 15 amino acids. The CDR3: CASSLGTSVYNEQFF. The CDR3 bases are TGTGCCAGCAGCTTGGGGACTAGCGTATACAATGAGCAGTTCTTC.

The chain combines TRBV7-2 with TRBJ2-2; D is uncertain. Looked up from germline, CDR1 is SGHTA and CDR2 is FQGNSA. The CDR3 is 14 amino acids. V lost 2 bases and J lost 0, with 4 bases in between. This CDR3 reads CASSLSSNTGELFF. CDR3 nucleotide sequence: TGTGCCAGCAGCTTATCATCGAACACCGGGGAGCTGTTTTTT.

The chain has TRBV5-1 and TRBJ2-3; D may be TRBD2 (5 bases). There are 15 residues in the CDR3. Germline V gene sequence: CDR1 SGHRS, CDR2 YFSETQ. V lost 3 bases, J lost 0 bases, and 11 bases lay in between. The CDR3 loop is CASSYYTGSTDTQYF. The CDR3 DNA reads TGCGCCAGCAGCTATTATACGGGGAGCACAGATACGCAGTATTTT.

The V and J genes are TRBV27 and TRBJ2-2; a weak D match, TRBD1 (6 bases). The V gene lost 2 bases and the J gene lost 3 bases, with 13 bases spanning the gap. The CDR3 is made up of 16 amino acids. Germline CDR1 MNHEY, CDR2 SMNVEV (reference sequence). DNA for the CDR3: TGTGCCAGCAGTTTACGGCAGGGGATTGACACCGGGGAGCTGTTTTTT. Its translation: CASSLRQGIDTGELFF.

V gene TRBV27 combines with J gene TRBJ2-5; possibly TRBD1 for D (5 bases). With 3 bases removed from V and 5 bases from J, the gap between germline ends came to 10 bases. The CDR3 extends over 13 amino acids. Germline assignment: CDR1 MNHEY and CDR2 SMNVEV (reference sequence). DNA for the CDR3: TGTGCCAGCAGTTTGGTATACAGGGAGACCCAGTACTTC. Translating gives CASSLVYRETQYF.

The chain has TRBV19 and TRBJ2-2; perhaps TRBD1 as D (7 bases). In germline, CDR1 is LNHDA, CDR2 SQIVND (reference sequence). Trimming cost V 7 bases and J 1 base, with 13 bases left between them. The CDR3 is made up of 15 amino acids. As DNA, the CDR3 is TGTGCCAGTATGGAGGGACAGCTGAACACCGGGGAGCTGTTTTTT. Protein: CASMEGQLNTGELFF.

This chain connects TRBV9 to TRBJ1-3, with D possibly matching TRBD1 (6 bases). Trimming removed 7 bases at V and 0 bases at J, with 11 bases between. Per germline, CDR1 SGDLS and CDR2 YYNGEE. This CDR3 is built from 14 residues. CDR3 in DNA: TGTGCCAGCGCCCGGGACACCTCTGGAAACACCATATATTTT. It translates to CASARDTSGNTIYF.

CDR3 protein: CASSLALARGGNEQFF. In DNA, the CDR3 is TGCGCCAGCAGCTTGGCACTAGCGCGGGGGGGCAATGAGCAGTTCTTC. This sequence joins TRBV5-1 and TRBJ2-1, with 9 bases fitting TRBD2. The CDR3 is 16 amino acids. CDR1 is SGHRS, CDR2 YFSETQ, per germline. V was clipped by 0 bases and J by 6 bases; unmatched bases: 7.

The chain carries TRBV3-1 (or the pseudogene TRBV3-2) and TRBJ2-7; D is possibly TRBD1 (7 bases). The CDR3 extends over 15 amino acids. Germline assignment: CDR1 LGHDT and CDR2 YNNKEL (reference sequence). The V gene lost 5 bases and the J gene lost 6 bases, with 20 bases spanning the gap. CDR3 sequence: CASSLRGQFLGEQYF. The DNA for the CDR3 is TGTGCCAGCAGCTTGCGGGGACAGTTTCTGGGCGAGCAGTACTTC.

The J gene is TRBJ1-1, the V gene TRBV28; the match to TRBD1 covers 7 bases. CDR1 is MDHEN and CDR2 is SYDVKM in the germline V gene. V gave up 6 bases and J gave up 6 bases; unmatched junction bases: 7. The CDR3 is 13 residues long. CDR3 DNA: TGTGCCAGCAGAGGCCAGGGGGTTCCTGAAGCTTTCTTT. It translates to CASRGQGVPEAFF.

The genes are TRBV10-2 and TRBJ1-2; tentative D call: TRBD1 (6 bases). The CDR3 is 16 residues long. Germline V gene data show CDR1 as WSHSY and CDR2 as SAAADI. V lost 3 bases and J 7 bases, leaving 21 bases between the germline ends. The CDR3 nucleotides are TGCGCCAGCAGTGACGGATTAGGGACATCGGGCAGTGGCTACACCTTC. Residues: CASSDGLGTSGSGYTF.

This chain links TRBV5-1 with TRBJ1-3; TRBD1 might be the D (5 bases). CDR3 length: 16 residues. Germline V gives CDR1 SGHRS, CDR2 YFSETQ. Between the trimmed V and J ends, which lost 1 base and 4 bases, there was a span of 15 bases. DNA for the CDR3: TGCGCCAGCAGCTTGTCGGGAGCAGAGGGGGGAAACACCATATATTTT. As protein: CASSLSGAEGGNTIYF.